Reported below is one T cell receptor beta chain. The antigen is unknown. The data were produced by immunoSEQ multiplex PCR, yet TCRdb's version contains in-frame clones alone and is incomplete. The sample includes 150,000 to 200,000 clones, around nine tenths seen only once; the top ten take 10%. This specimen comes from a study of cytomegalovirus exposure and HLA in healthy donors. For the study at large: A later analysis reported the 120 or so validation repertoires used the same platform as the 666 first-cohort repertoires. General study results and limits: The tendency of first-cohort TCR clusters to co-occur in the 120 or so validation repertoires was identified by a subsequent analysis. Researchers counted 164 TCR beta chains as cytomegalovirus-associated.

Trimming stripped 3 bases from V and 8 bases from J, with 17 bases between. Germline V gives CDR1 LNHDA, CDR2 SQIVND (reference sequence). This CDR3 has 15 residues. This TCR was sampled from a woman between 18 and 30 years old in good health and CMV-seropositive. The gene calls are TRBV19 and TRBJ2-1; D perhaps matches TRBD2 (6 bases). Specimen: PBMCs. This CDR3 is CASSIWGTGDHEQFF. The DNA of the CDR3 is TGTGCCAGTAGTATCTGGGGGACGGGAGATCATGAGCAGTTCTTC.